What follows describes a single T cell receptor (beta chain). The antigen this receptor binds is unknown. Per-base qualities were not stored, and no clone one base away is much larger. The immunoSEQ Assay, a bias-controlled multiplex PCR, was used to amplify TCRbeta CDR3 regions from genomic DNA. In the original analysis: Within the assay, amplification of reference gene primers was used to estimate how many nucleated cells each sample contained. To quantify the absolute abundance of each unique TCRbeta CDR3 rearrangement, sequence reads were collapsed and filtered. Productive Simpson clonality was computed per sample as the square root of Simpson's diversity index over productive rearrangements. TCRdb holds this immuneACCESS table with in-frame rearrangements only. Some clones are missing; in checked studies, unresolved V genes explain under half, and the rest has no known cause. The DNA was the basis for D and trimming; V, J and clone size are from that table. The sample records approximately 230,000 clones, roughly 90% of which are singletons. Over 2% of the sample lies in the top ten.

The data belong to a study of blood T cell repertoires in COVID-19 (dated by TCRdb to the early 2020s). At the level of the whole study: Samples from collaborators originated in the United States, Italy and Spain and spanned both the acute and convalescent phases of COVID-19. The repertoires were released in a freely available public database meant as a resource for research on the immune response to SARS-CoV-2. The prospective study material was composed of cDNA or gDNA derived from T cells, B-cell-depleted T cells, or PBMCs. HLA class I and class II types, where available, came from metadata supplied by the sample provider rather than from assay-based typing. The samples were drawn from the first 160 participants of the ongoing ImmuneRACE study and from over 950 subjects provided by 6 global collaborators. Sample metadata almost always included a de-identified subject ID, COVID-19 status, age in years and sex. Deeply sampled blood TCRbeta repertoires from subjects exposed to, actively infected with, or recovered from COVID-19 were included in the dataset.

Points the paper makes about the study in general: The amount of clinical and demographic metadata varied by source and participant and was provided uncurated.

Samples from volunteer blood donors who had recovered from COVID-19 were contributed by a second Seattle source. Collaborating institutions collected whole blood in K2EDTA tubes following their own protocols. Collaborator samples were shipped for TCRbeta analysis as frozen whole blood, isolated PBMCs, or DNA extracted from either sample type. Trimmed from V: 6 bases; trimmed from J: 6 bases; junction bases lacking a gene match: 7. The CDR3 numbers 13 residues from cysteine through phenylalanine. Of the read, only the CDR3 DNA is kept; its 39 bases are in frame from base 1. Per the germline V gene, MNHEY is the CDR1 and SVGAGI is the CDR2.

The sequence joins TRBV6-5 to TRBJ1-2; 7 middle bases align to TRBD1. Sequencing was carried out using peripheral blood. The sequence derives from a man younger than 40 who had recovered from COVID-19. The bases are TGTGCCAGCAGCCGACAGGGTGGGGATGGCTACACCTTC. The encoded protein is CASSRQGGDGYTF.